This T cell receptor beta chain was identified in a study of CD8+ T cells in alopecia areata. About the study: The drug, oral tofacitinib, was given to treated patients at 5 to 10 mg twice daily. The study gave tofacitinib for 6 to 18 months, then 6 months off drug. Study-level results: Expanded CD8+ clones among the top 100, as well as scalp clonality, were significantly decreased by tofacitinib.

The treatment here: oral pan-JAK inhibitor, 5-10 mg twice daily. Both peripheral blood and punch biopsies of lesional scalp skin were obtained from patients who had alopecia areata. Regarding this clone: As yet, its antigen is unknown. Different DNA sequences within this sample yield the same CDR3.

RNA was extracted and reverse transcribed into cDNA as the sequencing template. Here immunoSEQ multiplex PCR was the method, and the copy in TCRdb shows in-frame clones only, minus some. The sample carries 170,000 or so clones, roughly 53% recorded once. Sequences were derived from CD8+ T cells sorted from blood, sampled at week 24, from a patient treated with tofacitinib. The sequence was obtained from a human donor with alopecia areata.

The CDR3: CASSVGLAEYNEQFF. The CDR3 nucleotides are TGTGCCAGCAGCGTAGGTCTAGCGGAGTACAATGAGCAGTTCTTC. The J gene is TRBJ2-1, the V gene TRBV9, with 7 positions matching TRBD2. The length of the CDR3 is 15 residues. Trimming removed 0 bases from V and 4 bases from J; junction bases left unmatched: 4. Germline assignment: CDR1 SGDLS and CDR2 YYNGEE.